Below, one T cell receptor beta chain is given with its context. All donors were healthy HIV-negative adults lacking recent acute infections or vaccinations. Naive CD4+ cells were CD45RA-selected; the remaining cells were memory. The sample is drawn from a study of shared clonotypes between healthy human individuals. Genomic DNA of every subset was divided equally among multiple immunoSEQ plates. Per the original data handling: ImmunoSEQ sequences covered only the junction and lacked quality scores; filtering therefore differed. The repertoire was sequenced with immunoSEQ multiplex PCR; TCRdb's copy has only in-frame clones and lacks some. That table furnishes V, J and clone size, whereas the DNA furnished D and trimming. Found here are about 960,000 clones, roughly 72% of them singletons; the top ten hold approximately 1.5%. The TCR originated in a man between 18 and 29 years old in good health. The sample consisted of memory CD4+ T cells sorted from blood. The subset is: CD45RA-negative fraction.

The CDR3 protein is CASSYGGGNYNEQFF. The CDR3 DNA is TGCGCCAGCAGCTATGGGGGAGGGAATTACAATGAGCAGTTCTTC. V is TRBV5-1 and J is TRBJ2-1; 7 nucleotides align to TRBD2. The length of the CDR3 is 15 residues. With 3 bases clipped from V and 4 bases from J, the junction kept 7 bases outside the gene matches. Germline V gives CDR1 SGHRS, CDR2 YFSETQ.